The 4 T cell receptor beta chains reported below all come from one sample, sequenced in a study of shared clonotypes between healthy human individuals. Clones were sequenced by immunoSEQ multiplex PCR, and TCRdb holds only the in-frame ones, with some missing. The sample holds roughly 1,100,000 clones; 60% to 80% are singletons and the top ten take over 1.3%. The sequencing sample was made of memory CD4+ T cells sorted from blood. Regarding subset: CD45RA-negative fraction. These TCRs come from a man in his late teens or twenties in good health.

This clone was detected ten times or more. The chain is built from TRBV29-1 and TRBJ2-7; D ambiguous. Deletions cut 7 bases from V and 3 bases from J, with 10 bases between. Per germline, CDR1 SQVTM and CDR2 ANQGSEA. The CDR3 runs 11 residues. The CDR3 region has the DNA TGCAGCGCCCAATCCCACTACGAGCAGTACTTC. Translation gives CSAQSHYEQYF.

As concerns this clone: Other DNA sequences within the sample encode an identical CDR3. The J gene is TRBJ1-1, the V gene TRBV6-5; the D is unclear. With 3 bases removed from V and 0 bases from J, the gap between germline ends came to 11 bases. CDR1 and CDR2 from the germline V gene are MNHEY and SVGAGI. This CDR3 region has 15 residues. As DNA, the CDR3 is TGTGCCAGCAGTTATTCCAGTGCCATGAACACTGAAGCTTTCTTT. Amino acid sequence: CASSYSSAMNTEAFF.

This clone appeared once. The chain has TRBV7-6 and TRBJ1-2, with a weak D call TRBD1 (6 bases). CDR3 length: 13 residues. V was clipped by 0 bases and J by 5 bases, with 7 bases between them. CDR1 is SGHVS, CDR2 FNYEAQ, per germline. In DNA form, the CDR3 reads TGTGCCAGCAGCTTAGCACAGGGATATGGCTACACCTTC. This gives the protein CASSLAQGYGYTF.

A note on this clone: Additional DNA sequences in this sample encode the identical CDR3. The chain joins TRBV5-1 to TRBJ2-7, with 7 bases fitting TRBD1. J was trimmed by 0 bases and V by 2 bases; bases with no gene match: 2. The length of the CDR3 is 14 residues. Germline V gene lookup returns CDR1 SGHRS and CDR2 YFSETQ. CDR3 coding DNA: TGCGCCAGCAGCTTAGGACAGGTCTCCTACGAGCAGTACTTC. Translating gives CASSLGQVSYEQYF.